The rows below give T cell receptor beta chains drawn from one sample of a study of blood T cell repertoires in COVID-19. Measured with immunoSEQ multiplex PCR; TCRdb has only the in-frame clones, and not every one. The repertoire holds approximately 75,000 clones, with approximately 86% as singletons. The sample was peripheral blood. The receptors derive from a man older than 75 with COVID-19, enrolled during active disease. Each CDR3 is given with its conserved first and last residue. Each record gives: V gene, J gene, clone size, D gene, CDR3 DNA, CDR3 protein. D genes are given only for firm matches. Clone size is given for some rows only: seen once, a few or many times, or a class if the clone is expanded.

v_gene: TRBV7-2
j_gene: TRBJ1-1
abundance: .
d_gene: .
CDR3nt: TGTGCCAGCAGCTGGCGACAGGAACCCGCTGAAGCTTTCTTT
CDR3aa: CASSWRQEPAEAFF

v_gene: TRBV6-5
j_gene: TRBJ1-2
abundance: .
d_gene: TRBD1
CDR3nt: TGTGCCAGCAGATCTACTAACAGGGGGCGAAGTACCACCTTC
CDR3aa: CASRSTNRGRSTTF

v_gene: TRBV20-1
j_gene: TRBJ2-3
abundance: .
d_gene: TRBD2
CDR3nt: TGCAGTGCTTGTGGGGAGACTAGCGGGGTCTTCTGCACAGATACGCAGTATTTT
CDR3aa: CSACGETSGVFCTDTQYF

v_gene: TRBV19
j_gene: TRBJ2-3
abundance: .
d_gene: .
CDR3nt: TGTGCCAGTACCCAGGAAGATACGCAGTATTTT
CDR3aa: CASTQEDTQYF

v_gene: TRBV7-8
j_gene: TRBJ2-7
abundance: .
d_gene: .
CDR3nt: TGTGCCAGCAGCCAAGGGGACATCGCCTACGAGCAGTACTTC
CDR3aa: CASSQGDIAYEQYF

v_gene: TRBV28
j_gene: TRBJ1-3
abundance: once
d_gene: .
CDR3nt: TGTGCCAGCAGAGAGGACGGGGGCTCTGGAAACACCATATATTTT
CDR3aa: CASREDGGSGNTIYF

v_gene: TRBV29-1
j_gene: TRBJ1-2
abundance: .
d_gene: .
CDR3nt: TGCAGCGTCCGGGGGGTTTTTAACTATGGCTACACCTTC
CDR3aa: CSVRGVFNYGYTF

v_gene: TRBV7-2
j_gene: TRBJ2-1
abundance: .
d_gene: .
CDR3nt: TGTGCCAGCAGCCCGGGACGGAGGGACAATGAGCAGTTCTTC
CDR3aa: CASSPGRRDNEQFF

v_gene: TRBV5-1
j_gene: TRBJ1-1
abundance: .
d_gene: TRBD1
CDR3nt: TGCGCCAGCAGCTTGCAGGGGGAGACTGAAGCTTTCTTT
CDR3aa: CASSLQGETEAFF

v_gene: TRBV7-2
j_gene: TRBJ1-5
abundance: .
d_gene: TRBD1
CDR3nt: TGTGCCAGCAGTTCAGGGGGCGGTCAGCCCCAGCATTTT
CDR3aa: CASSSGGGQPQHF

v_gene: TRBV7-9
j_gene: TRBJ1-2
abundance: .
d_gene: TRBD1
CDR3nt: TGTGCCAGCAGCTCGGGACAGTTTGGCTACACCTTC
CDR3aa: CASSSGQFGYTF

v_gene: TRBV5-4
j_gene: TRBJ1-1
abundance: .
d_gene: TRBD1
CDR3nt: TGTGCCAGCAGTCCGACAGGGGACACTGAAGCTTTCTTT
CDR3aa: CASSPTGDTEAFF

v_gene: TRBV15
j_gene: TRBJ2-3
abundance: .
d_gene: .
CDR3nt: TGTGCCACCAGCAGAGATTGCCGGCAGGTAAGCCGATGCGGCACAGATACGCAGTATTTT
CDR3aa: CATSRDCRQVSRCGTDTQYF

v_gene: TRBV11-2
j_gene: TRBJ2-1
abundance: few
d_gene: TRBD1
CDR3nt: TGTGCCAGCAGCTTAGAGCTCAGGGGGAACTACAATGAGCAGTTCTTC
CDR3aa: CASSLELRGNYNEQFF

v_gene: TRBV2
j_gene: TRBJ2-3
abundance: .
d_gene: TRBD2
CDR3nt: TGTGCCAGCACGACGGGGCTAGCGGGTCACACAGATACGCAGTATTTT
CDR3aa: CASTTGLAGHTDTQYF

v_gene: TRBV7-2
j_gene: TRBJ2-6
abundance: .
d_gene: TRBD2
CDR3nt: TGTGCCAGCAGCCGGAGAATCGGGGGGGAATTCTCTGGGGCCAACGTCCTGACTTTC
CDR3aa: CASSRRIGGEFSGANVLTF

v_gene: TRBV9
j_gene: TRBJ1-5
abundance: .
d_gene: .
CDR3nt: TGTGCCAGCAGCGTAGACGGGCAGGGGAATCAGCCCCAGCATTTT
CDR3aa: CASSVDGQGNQPQHF

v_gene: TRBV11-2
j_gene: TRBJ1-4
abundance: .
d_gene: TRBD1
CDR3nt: TGTGCCAGCAGCTTATGGGGACAGGGGAAAAAACTGTTTTTT
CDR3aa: CASSLWGQGKKLFF

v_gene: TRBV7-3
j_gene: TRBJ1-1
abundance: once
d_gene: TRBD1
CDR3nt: TGTGCCAGCAGCTCAGACAGGGGATCTGAAGCTTTCTTT
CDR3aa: CASSSDRGSEAFF

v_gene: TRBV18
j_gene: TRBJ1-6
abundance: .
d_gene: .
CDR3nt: TGTGCCAGCTCACCCTCACAGAGCTCCTATAATTCACCCCTCCACTTT
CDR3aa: CASSPSQSSYNSPLHF

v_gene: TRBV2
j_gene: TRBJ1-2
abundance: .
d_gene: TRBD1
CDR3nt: TGTGCCAGCAGACCCGGACAGGGTGGTAACTATGGCTACACCTTC
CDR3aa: CASRPGQGGNYGYTF

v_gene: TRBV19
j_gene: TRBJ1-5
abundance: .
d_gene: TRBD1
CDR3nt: TGTGCCAGTCGGGACAGGGGAAGCAATCAGCCCCAGCATTTT
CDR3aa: CASRDRGSNQPQHF

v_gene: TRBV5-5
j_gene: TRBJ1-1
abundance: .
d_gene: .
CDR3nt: TGTGCCAGCAGCTTGTTTGCGGGCTCGAACACTGAAGCTTTCTTT
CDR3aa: CASSLFAGSNTEAFF

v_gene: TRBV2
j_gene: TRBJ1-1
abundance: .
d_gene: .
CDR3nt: TGTGCCAGCAGCGCTCAGGCCGGGAACACTGAAGCTTTCTTT
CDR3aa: CASSAQAGNTEAFF

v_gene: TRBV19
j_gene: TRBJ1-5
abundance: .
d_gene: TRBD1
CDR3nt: TGTGCCAGTAGTGACAGGGGATTTCAGCCCCAGCATTTT
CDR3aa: CASSDRGFQPQHF

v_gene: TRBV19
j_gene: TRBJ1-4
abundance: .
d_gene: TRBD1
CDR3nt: TGTGCCAGTAGTATCTCGACAGGGGTAGGTGAAAAACTGTTTTTT
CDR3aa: CASSISTGVGEKLFF

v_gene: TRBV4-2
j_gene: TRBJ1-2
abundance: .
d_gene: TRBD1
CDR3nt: TGTGCCAGCAGCCTCGGACAGGGGAGAAGCGGATCTAACTATGGCTACACCTTC
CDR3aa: CASSLGQGRSGSNYGYTF

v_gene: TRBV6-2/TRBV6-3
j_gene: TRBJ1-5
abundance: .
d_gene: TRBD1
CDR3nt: TGTGCCAGCAGTTACTCGGGACAGGGATTAGCTAGCAATCAGCCCCAGCATTTT
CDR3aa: CASSYSGQGLASNQPQHF

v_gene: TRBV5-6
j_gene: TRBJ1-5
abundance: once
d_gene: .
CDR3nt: TGTGCCAGCACTAAACAGGGTAGCAATCAGCCCCAGCATTTT
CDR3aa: CASTKQGSNQPQHF

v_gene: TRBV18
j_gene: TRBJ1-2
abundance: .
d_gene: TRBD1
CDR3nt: TGTGCCAGCTCCGGGGGACAGGTGGTAGGTGGCTACACCTTC
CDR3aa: CASSGGQVVGGYTF

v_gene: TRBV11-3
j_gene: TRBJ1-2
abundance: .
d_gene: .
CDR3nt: TGTGCCAGCAGCTTAGACCCACTCGCGGGGACCGACCTCGTTCCCAACTATGGCTACACCTTC
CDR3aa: CASSLDPLAGTDLVPNYGYTF

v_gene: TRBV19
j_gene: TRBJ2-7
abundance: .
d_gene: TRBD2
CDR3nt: TGTGCCAGTAGTATAGGACTAGCGGGTACCTACGAGCAGTACTTC
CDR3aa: CASSIGLAGTYEQYF

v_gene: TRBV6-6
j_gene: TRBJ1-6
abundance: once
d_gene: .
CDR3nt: TGTGCCAGCAGCCAGAGGGTTGATTCACCCCTCCACTTT
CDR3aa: CASSQRVDSPLHF

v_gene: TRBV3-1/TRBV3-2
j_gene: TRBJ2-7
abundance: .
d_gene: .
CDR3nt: TGTGCCAGCAGCCCGGGACTTCGTACCGACGAGCAGTACTTC
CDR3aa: CASSPGLRTDEQYF

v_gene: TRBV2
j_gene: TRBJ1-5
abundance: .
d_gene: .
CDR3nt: TGTGCCAGCAGTGGGGGGGAAAGTAGCAATCAGCCCCAGCATTTT
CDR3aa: CASSGGESSNQPQHF

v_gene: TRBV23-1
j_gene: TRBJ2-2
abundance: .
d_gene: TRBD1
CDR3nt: TGCGCCAGCATTTACAGGGGGCCGAGCGGGGAGCTGTTTTTT
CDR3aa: CASIYRGPSGELFF

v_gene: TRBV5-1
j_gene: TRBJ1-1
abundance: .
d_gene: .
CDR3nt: TGCGCCAGCAGCTTTCAGGGAAACACTGAAGCTTTCTTT
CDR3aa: CASSFQGNTEAFF

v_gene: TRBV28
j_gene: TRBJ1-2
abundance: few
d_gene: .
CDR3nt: TGTGCCAGCAGTTTATCCGGGGGGCCCAGCTATGGCTACACCTTC
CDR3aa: CASSLSGGPSYGYTF